The sequence of this TCR beta chain was determined in a study of tumor-infiltrating lymphocytes in glioblastoma multiforme. The CDR3 runs to 14 residues. Per the germline V gene, CDR1 is DFQATT and CDR2 is SNEGSKA (reference sequence). V shed 3 bases and J 7 bases; nucleotides not matched to a gene: 9. Study observations and caveats: RNA-based TCR sequencing may distort clone frequencies, since cells carry unequal TCR transcript numbers.

To note about this clonotype: Its antigen is as yet unknown.

Multiple V-beta primers and a C-beta primer amplified TCRB from RNA. TCRdb called the multiplex PCR reads again in MiXCR, with one record for every CDR3 protein. The table includes 15,000 or so distinct CDR3 sequences, about 67% detected once. This TCR was sampled from a male donor with glioblastoma. The rearrangement links TRBV20-1 to TRBJ2-1, with 7 nucleotides matching TRBD2. The specimen was brain tumor tissue. The CDR3 region has the DNA TGCAGTGCTAGGGGGGGGGGGGAGCTTAATGAGCAGTTCTTC. Its translation is CSARGGGELNEQFF.